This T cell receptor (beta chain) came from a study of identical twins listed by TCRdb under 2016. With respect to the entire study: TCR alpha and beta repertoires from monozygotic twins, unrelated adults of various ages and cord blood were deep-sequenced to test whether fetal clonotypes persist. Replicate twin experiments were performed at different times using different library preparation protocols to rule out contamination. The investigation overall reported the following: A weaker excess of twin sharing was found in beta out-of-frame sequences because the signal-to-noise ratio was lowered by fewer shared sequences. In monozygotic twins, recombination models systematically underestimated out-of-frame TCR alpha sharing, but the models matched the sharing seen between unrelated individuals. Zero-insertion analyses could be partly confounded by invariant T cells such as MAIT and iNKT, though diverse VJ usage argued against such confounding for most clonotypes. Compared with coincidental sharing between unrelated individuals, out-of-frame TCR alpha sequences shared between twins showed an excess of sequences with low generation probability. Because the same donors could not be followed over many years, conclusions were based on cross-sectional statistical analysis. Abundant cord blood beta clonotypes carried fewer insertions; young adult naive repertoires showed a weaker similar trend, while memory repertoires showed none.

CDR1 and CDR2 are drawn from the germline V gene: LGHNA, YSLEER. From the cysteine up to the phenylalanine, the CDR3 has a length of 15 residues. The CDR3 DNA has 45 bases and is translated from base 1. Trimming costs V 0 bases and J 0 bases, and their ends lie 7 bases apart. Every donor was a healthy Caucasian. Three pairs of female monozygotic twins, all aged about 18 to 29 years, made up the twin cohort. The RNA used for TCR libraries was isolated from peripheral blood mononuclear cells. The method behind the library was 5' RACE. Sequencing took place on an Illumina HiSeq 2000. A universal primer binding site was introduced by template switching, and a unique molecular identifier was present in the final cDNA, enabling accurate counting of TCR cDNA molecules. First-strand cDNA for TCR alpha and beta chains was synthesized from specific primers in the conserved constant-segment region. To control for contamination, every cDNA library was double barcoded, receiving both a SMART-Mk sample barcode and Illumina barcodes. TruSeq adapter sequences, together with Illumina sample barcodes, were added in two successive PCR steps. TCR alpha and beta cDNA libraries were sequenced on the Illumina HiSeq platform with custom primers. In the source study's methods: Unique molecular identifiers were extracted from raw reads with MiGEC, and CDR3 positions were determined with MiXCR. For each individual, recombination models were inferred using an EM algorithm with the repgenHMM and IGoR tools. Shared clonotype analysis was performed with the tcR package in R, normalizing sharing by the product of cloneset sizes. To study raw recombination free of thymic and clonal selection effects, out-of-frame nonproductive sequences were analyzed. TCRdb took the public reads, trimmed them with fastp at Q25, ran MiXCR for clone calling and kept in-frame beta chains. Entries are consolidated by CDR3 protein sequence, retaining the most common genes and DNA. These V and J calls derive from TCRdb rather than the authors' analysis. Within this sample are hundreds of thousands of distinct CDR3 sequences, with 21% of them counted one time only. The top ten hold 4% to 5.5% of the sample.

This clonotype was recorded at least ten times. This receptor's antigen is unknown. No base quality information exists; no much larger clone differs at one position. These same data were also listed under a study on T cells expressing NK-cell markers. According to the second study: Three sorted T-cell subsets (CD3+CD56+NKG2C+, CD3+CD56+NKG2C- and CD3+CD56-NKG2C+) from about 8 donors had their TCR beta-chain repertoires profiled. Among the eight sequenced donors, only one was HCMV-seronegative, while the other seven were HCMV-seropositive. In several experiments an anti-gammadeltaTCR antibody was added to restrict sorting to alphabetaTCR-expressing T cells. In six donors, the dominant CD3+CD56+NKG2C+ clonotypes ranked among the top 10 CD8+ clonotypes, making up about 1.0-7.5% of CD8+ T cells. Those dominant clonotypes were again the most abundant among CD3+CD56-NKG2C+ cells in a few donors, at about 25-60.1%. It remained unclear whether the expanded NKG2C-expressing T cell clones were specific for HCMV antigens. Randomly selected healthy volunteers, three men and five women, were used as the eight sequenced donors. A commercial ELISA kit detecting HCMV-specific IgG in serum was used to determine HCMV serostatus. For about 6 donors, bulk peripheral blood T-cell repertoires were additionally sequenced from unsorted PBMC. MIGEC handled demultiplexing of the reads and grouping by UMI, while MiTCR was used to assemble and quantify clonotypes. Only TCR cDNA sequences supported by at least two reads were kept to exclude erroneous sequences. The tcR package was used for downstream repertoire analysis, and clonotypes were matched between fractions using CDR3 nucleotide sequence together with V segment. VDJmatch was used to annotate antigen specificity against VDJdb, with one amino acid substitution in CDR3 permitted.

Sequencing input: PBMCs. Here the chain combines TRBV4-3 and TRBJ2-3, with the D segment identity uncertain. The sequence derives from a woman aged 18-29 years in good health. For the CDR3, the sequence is CASSQDFASTDTQYF. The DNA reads TGCGCCAGCAGCCAAGATTTCGCGAGCACAGATACGCAGTATTTT.